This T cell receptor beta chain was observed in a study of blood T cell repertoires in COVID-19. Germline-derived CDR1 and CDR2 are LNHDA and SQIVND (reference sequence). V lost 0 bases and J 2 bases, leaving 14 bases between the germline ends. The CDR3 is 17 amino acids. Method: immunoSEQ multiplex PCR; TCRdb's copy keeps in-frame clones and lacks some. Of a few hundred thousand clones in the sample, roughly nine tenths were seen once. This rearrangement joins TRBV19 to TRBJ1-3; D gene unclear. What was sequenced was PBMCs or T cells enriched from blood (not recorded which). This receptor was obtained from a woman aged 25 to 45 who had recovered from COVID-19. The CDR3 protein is CASSIDRVGVAGNTIYF. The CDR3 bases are TGTGCCAGTAGTATAGATCGGGTCGGGGTTGCTGGAAACACCATATATTTT.